The rows below give T cell receptor beta chains drawn from one sample of a study of OX40 agonist ivuxolimab in advanced cancers. Sequencing used immunoSEQ multiplex PCR; TCRdb keeps in-frame clones, though not all of them. The data hold about 140,000 clones, with over 75% observed a single time. Here the sequenced sample was CD4+ or CD8+ T cells sorted from blood, taken in a trial of the OX40 agonist ivuxolimab. The origin of the receptors is an adult with an advanced solid tumor such as melanoma, head and neck, liver or kidney cancer. CDR3s include the opening cysteine and the closing phenylalanine or tryptophan. A D gene is named only where the DNA matches it firmly. Clone size is not always given. Where it is, it says once, few, many or a class for expanded clones.

abundance	d_gene	v_gene	j_gene	CDR3aa	CDR3nt
once	NA	TRBV6-1	TRBJ2-1	CASSAKTRSSYNEQFF	TGTGCCAGCAGTGCGAAGACTAGGAGCTCCTACAATGAGCAGTTCTTC
NA	NA	TRBV6-6	TRBJ1-2	CASSYPPGGSYGYTF	TGTGCCAGCAGTTACCCCCCGGGGGGGAGCTATGGCTACACCTTC
NA	NA	TRBV6-5	TRBJ1-4	CASNRRGRNEKLFF	TGTGCCAGCAACAGGCGGGGGCGGAATGAAAAACTGTTTTTT
NA	TRBD1	TRBV28	TRBJ1-5	CASTSRRQGSQPQHF	TGTGCCAGCACGTCCCGGAGACAGGGAAGTCAGCCCCAGCATTTT
NA	NA	TRBV6-5	TRBJ2-7	CASSLYTPSGTYEQYF	TGTGCCAGCAGTTTATACACCCCCTCAGGGACCTACGAGCAGTACTTC
NA	NA	TRBV10-3	TRBJ1-2	CANRGDPYGYTF	TGTGCCAATAGGGGGGACCCCTATGGCTACACCTTC
NA	TRBD2	TRBV29-1	TRBJ2-3	CSVNVVRTSGRFSRTDTQYF	TGCAGCGTCAACGTCGTAAGGACTAGCGGGAGGTTTTCTCGCACAGATACGCAGTATTTT
NA	NA	TRBV6-5	TRBJ2-2	CASTSGRSDTGELFF	TGTGCCAGCACCTCAGGACGGAGTGATACCGGGGAGCTGTTTTTT
NA	NA	TRBV21-1	TRBJ2-3	CASSHSRLSSERPLTDTQYF	TGTGCCAGCAGCCACTCTCGGTTGAGTAGCGAGCGTCCCTTAACAGATACGCAGTATTTT
few	NA	TRBV25-1	TRBJ2-1	CASSETVGRVTNEQFF	TGTGCCAGCAGTGAAACGGTCGGGCGGGTTACCAATGAGCAGTTCTTC
NA	TRBD1	TRBV7-9	TRBJ1-1	CASSTPAGGNTEAFF	TGTGCCAGCAGCACCCCCGCAGGGGGTAACACTGAAGCTTTCTTT
NA	NA	TRBV6-5	TRBJ1-5	CASSLDRSLQPQHF	TGTGCCAGCAGTTTAGACAGGTCCCTTCAGCCCCAGCATTTT
once	TRBD1	TRBV5-1	TRBJ2-5	CASRMTGGLETQYF	TGCGCCAGCAGAATGACAGGGGGCCTAGAGACCCAGTACTTC
many	TRBD2	TRBV7-8	TRBJ2-1	CASSSWTSTDEQFF	TGTGCCAGCAGCTCCTGGACTAGTACGGATGAGCAGTTCTTC
NA	NA	TRBV10-2	TRBJ1-5	CASSENGGNQPQHF	TGCGCCAGCAGTGAGAACGGGGGCAATCAGCCCCAGCATTTT
NA	TRBD2	TRBV5-1	TRBJ2-1	CASSILAGGYNEQFF	TGCGCCAGCAGCATCCTAGCGGGAGGTTACAATGAGCAGTTCTTC
NA	NA	TRBV6-5	TRBJ1-2	CASSWGEGSYGYTF	TGTGCCAGCAGTTGGGGGGAGGGTAGCTATGGCTACACCTTC
NA	NA	TRBV7-6	TRBJ2-1	CASSTIPGRHYNEQFF	TGTGCCAGCAGCACCATACCGGGACGGCACTACAATGAGCAGTTCTTC
NA	NA	TRBV2	TRBJ1-5	CASSEALGERSNQPQHF	TGTGCCAGCAGTGAAGCCCTGGGGGAACGTAGCAATCAGCCCCAGCATTTT
NA	NA	TRBV9	TRBJ1-1	CASSVDSKNTEAFF	TGTGCCAGCAGCGTCGACAGTAAGAACACTGAAGCTTTCTTT